Presented here are 20 T cell receptor beta chains from one specimen sequenced in a study of T-cell memory formation after mild COVID-19. Using its own MiXCR run on the 5' RACE reads, TCRdb lists one record per CDR3 protein. Among about 38,000 distinct CDR3 sequences listed, roughly 10% were seen once. The sample consisted of PBMCs or a T cell subset sorted from them (not recorded which). These receptors all come from a man between 18 and 35 years old who had mild COVID-19 (a few samples of this study predate the infection). Cell type and time point are not known.

Many counts were recorded for this clonotype. V usage is TRBV28 and J usage is TRBJ1-6; D unresolved. Trimming took 8 bases from V and 9 from J, leaving 11 bases between them. The CDR3 contains 12 residues. CDR1 MDHEN and CDR2 SYDVKM come from the germline V gene. The CDR3 spells CASSPAGSPLHF. The CDR3 region has the DNA TGTGCCAGCTCCCCCGCCGGTTCACCCCTCCACTTT. Full variable domain (remainder filled in from reference TRBV28 and TRBJ1-6): DVKVTQSSRYLVKRTGEKVFLECVQDMDHENMFWYRQDPGLGLRLIYFSYDVKMKEKGDIPEGYSVSREKKERFSLILESASTNQTSMYLCASSPAGSPLHFGNGTRLTVT.

This clonotype has ten or more counts. The genes are TRBV29-1 and TRBJ2-2, with 11 positions matching TRBD1. Germline assignment: CDR1 SQVTM and CDR2 ANQGSEA. With 4 bases clipped from V and 4 bases from J, the junction kept 5 bases outside the gene matches. The CDR3 has 15 residues. The CDR3 DNA sequence: TGCAGCGTTGGGGCCGGGACAGGGGGCACCGGGGAGCTGTTTTTT. Its protein product is CSVGAGTGGTGELFF.

This clonotype was picked up many times. The chain uses TRBV12-3 or TRBV12-4 and TRBJ1-5; 11 nucleotides match TRBD1. CDR3 length: 16 amino acids. J gave up 6 bases and V 2 bases, and 6 bases lay outside the gene matches. CDR3 DNA sequence: TGTGCCAGCAGTTTACCGGACAGGGGGCTTGGTCAGCCCCAGCATTTT. Amino acid sequence: CASSLPDRGLGQPQHF.

The chain links TRBV7-2 to TRBJ2-5; D possibly corresponds to TRBD2 (5 bases). The germline CDR1 and CDR2 sequences are SGHTA and FQGNSA. This CDR3 contains 16 residues. Trimming removed 6 bases at V and 1 base at J, with 18 bases between. The DNA for the CDR3 is TGTGCCAGCAGGGAGTGGGCTGGAGGATCCCAAGAGACCCAGTACTTC. Translation gives CASREWAGGSQETQYF.

This clonotype came up once. This chain connects TRBV15 to TRBJ1-1; no firm D call. Germline-derived CDR1 and CDR2 are LNHNV and YYDKDF (reference sequence). The CDR3 runs 13 residues. The V gene lost 7 bases and the J gene lost 4 bases, with 13 bases spanning the gap. DNA of the CDR3: TGTGCCACCAATCGGGCCACTTCCACTGAAGCTTTCTTT. This sequence encodes CATNRATSTEAFF.

This clonotype was counted ten times or more. The chain uses TRBV29-1 and TRBJ1-1, with D tentatively TRBD1 (5 bases). V dropped 4 bases and J dropped 0 bases, with 15 bases sitting between them. This CDR3 region has 15 residues. Germline values: CDR1 SQVTM, CDR2 ANQGSEA. CDR3 amino acids: CSVGAGWGMNTEAFF. For the CDR3, the DNA is TGCAGCGTTGGGGCAGGGTGGGGGATGAACACTGAAGCTTTCTTT. Full variable domain (rest looked up from reference TRBV29-1 and TRBJ1-1): SAVISQKPSRDICQRGTSLTIQCQVDSQVTMMFWYRQQPGQSLTLIATANQGSEATYESGFVIDKFPISRPNLTFSTLTVSNMSPEDSSIYLCSVGAGWGMNTEAFFGQGTRLTVV.

This clonotype was counted at least ten times. CDR3 protein: CASSYSVYTEAFF. The CDR3 DNA sequence: TGTGCCAGCAGTTACTCAGTTTACACTGAAGCTTTCTTT. This chain connects TRBV6-6 to TRBJ1-1; unclear D gene. The CDR3 length is 13 residues. Trimming stripped 0 bases from V and 3 bases from J, with 5 bases between. Germline-derived CDR1 and CDR2 are MNHNY and SVGAGI (reference sequence).

This clonotype was observed at least ten times. The chain joins TRBV30 to TRBJ2-3, with a possible D match to TRBD1 (6 bases). CDR3 length equals 16 residues. Trimming removed 2 bases from V and 2 bases from J, with 17 bases in between. CDR1 and CDR2 (germline): GTSNPN, SVGIG (reference sequence). The CDR3 nucleotides read TGTGCCTGGAGTACGGGACACCGGACTTCCACAGATACGCAGTATTTT. Translation: CAWSTGHRTSTDTQYF. The full variable domain, rest sourced from reference TRBV30 and TRBJ2-3, is SQTIHQWPATLVQPVGSPLSLECTVEGTSNPNLYWYRQAAGRGLQLLFYSVGIGQISSEVPQNLSASRPQDRQFILSSKKLLLSDSGFYLCAWSTGHRTSTDTQYFGPGTRLTVL.

J is TRBJ2-5 and V is TRBV14; D unclear. V was trimmed by 4 bases and J by 5 bases, leaving 11 bases between them. Germline values: CDR1 SGHDN, CDR2 FVKESK. The CDR3 length is 13 residues. CDR3 coding DNA: TGTGCCAGCAGCCCAAGGATGCGGGAGACCCAGTACTTC. This sequence encodes CASSPRMRETQYF.

This clonotype was seen repeatedly, ten times or more. The genes are TRBV12-3 or TRBV12-4 and TRBJ2-2, with D unclear. The CDR3 loop spans 13 amino acids. The V end lost 7 bases, the J end lost 5 bases, and 11 bases lay between the germline ends. The CDR3 sequence is CASMLSDTGELFF. The CDR3 bases are TGTGCCAGCATGTTGTCAGATACCGGGGAGCTGTTTTTT.

This clonotype was recorded at least ten times. The genes are TRBV11-2 and TRBJ1-5; no clear D. This CDR3 has 16 amino acids. Trimming shortened V by 1 base and J by 1 base, and 11 bases separated the two germline ends. Per the germline V gene, CDR1 is SGHAT and CDR2 is FQNNGV. The CDR3 coding sequence is TGTGCCAGCAGCTTAGGGGTCGGCGGGAGCAATCAGCCCCAGCATTTT. Its protein product is CASSLGVGGSNQPQHF.

This clonotype was seen repeatedly, ten times or more. This chain uses TRBV25-1 with TRBJ2-2, with 10 positions matching TRBD1. The CDR3 is 15 residues long. CDR1 and CDR2 from the germline V gene are MGHDK and SYGVNS. The junction had 6 bases not matched to a gene; V was cut back by 8 bases and J by 3 bases. The CDR3 reads CASAAGTGDTGELFF. The DNA for the CDR3 is TGTGCCAGCGCAGCCGGGACAGGGGACACCGGGGAGCTGTTTTTT.

This clonotype was detected many times. V and J are TRBV7-2 and TRBJ2-5, with 10 positions matching TRBD2. Germline CDR1 SGHTA, CDR2 FQGNSA. Trimming cost V 4 bases and J 4 bases; bases outside gene matches: 3. This CDR3 is 14 amino acids long. The CDR3: CASSSGLALETQYF. The CDR3 DNA follows: TGTGCCAGCAGCTCGGGACTAGCGTTAGAGACCCAGTACTTC.

This clonotype was picked up many times. V and J are TRBV12-3 or TRBV12-4 and TRBJ1-3; D perhaps matches TRBD1 (5 bases). CDR3 length: 14 residues. Trimming took off 11 bases at V and 3 bases at J, with 17 bases between the two ends. The CDR3 coding sequence is TGTGCCGGGGGAAGGGCGCCGCTTGGAAACACCATATATTTT. Translation: CAGGRAPLGNTIYF.

This clonotype was observed at least ten times. The genes are TRBV5-1 and TRBJ1-1, with D maybe TRBD1 (5 bases). The CDR3 covers 12 residues. The V and J ends lost 3 bases and 7 bases respectively, with 10 bases between them. Germline V gene sequence: CDR1 SGHRS, CDR2 YFSETQ. The CDR3 DNA sequence: TGCGCCAGCAGCTCCCGGGGGATTGAAGCTTTCTTT. Its translation: CASSSRGIEAFF.

This clonotype was counted ten times or more. The V call is TRBV27, the J call TRBJ2-3; no definite D call. V gave up 7 bases and J gave up 0 bases, with 17 bases separating them. Germline loops: CDR1 MNHEY, CDR2 SMNVEV (reference sequence). The CDR3 length is 16 residues. The CDR3 here is CASKVGQAVSTDTQYF. The CDR3 bases are TGTGCCAGCAAGGTTGGGCAGGCCGTTAGCACAGATACGCAGTATTTT.

This clonotype has a count of ten or more. The chain employs TRBV20-1 and TRBJ2-1; weak D call: TRBD1 (5 bases). Per the germline V gene, CDR1 is DFQATT and CDR2 is SNEGSKA (reference sequence). This CDR3 region has 14 residues. Trimming stripped 4 bases from V and 8 bases from J, with 18 bases between. The chain's CDR3 is CSATKSQGSHEQFF. The CDR3 DNA reads TGCAGTGCTACGAAATCCCAGGGATCGCATGAGCAGTTCTTC.

The rearrangement joins TRBV3-1 to TRBJ1-1; D call uncertain. The CDR3 loop spans 14 amino acids. With 2 bases removed from V and 0 bases from J, the gap between germline ends came to 7 bases. Germline V gives CDR1 LGHDT, CDR2 YNNKEL (reference sequence). The CDR3 DNA sequence: TGTGCCAGCAGCCAATCCCGGATGAACACTGAAGCTTTCTTT. Encoded protein: CASSQSRMNTEAFF.

In the case of this clonotype: One base away lies a much larger clone, so this may be a sequencing read error. The chain is built from TRBV7-2 and TRBJ2-2; D is unresolved. The V end lost 2 bases, the J end lost 1 base, and 8 bases lay between the germline ends. Germline loops: CDR1 SGHTA, CDR2 FQGNSA. The CDR3 has 15 residues. Written as DNA, the CDR3 is TGTGCCAGCAGCTTAACCCGAGGGAACACCGGGGAGCTGTTTTTT. It is translated as CASSLTRGNTGELFF.

The sample holds many counts of this clonotype. This chain connects TRBV3-1 to TRBJ1-1; D is unresolved. V lost 1 base and J lost 1, with 16 bases in between. This CDR3 comprises 17 residues. Germline assignment: CDR1 LGHDT and CDR2 YNNKEL (reference sequence). As DNA, the CDR3 is TGTGCCAGCAGCCAAGTACCCAGCTCCGATTGGAACACTGAAGCTTTCTTT. This encodes CASSQVPSSDWNTEAFF.